Listed below are T cell receptor beta chains from one sample, sequenced in a study of T cell changes during pregnancy in multiple sclerosis. The assay was immunoSEQ multiplex PCR, and TCRdb's table has in-frame clones only and misses some. In the table there are about 60,000 clones, 90% to 95% of which are singletons. The sample here was peripheral blood, taken in the first trimester of pregnancy. The receptors shown here come from a female donor with multiple sclerosis, enrolled in a pregnancy study. Each CDR3 is given with its conserved first and last residue. A D gene is named only where the DNA matches it firmly. Size is stated for part of the rows, as once, few or many counts, or as a class when the clone is expanded.

j_call	v_call	d_call	clone_size	cdr3_nt	cdr3_aa
TRBJ2-7	TRBV27	.	.	TGTGCCAGCAGTTTACGAACAAGGGAGTTGAGAGAGCAGTACTTC	CASSLRTRELREQYF
TRBJ2-1	TRBV5-1	.	.	TGCGCCAGCAGCTCGACAGTAAGGAATGAGCAGTTCTTC	CASSSTVRNEQFF
TRBJ2-5	TRBV9	TRBD1	.	TGTGCCAGCAGCGAGGGGGACAGAGCCTTGCAAGAGACCCAGTACTTC	CASSEGDRALQETQYF
TRBJ2-2	TRBV7-3	.	.	TGTGCCAGCAGCCCCACAACCGGGGAGCTGTTTTTT	CASSPTTGELFF
TRBJ2-3	TRBV7-9	TRBD2	.	TGTGCCAGCAGCTTGACTAGCGGGGGGGCAGCCGATACGCAGTATTTT	CASSLTSGGAADTQYF
TRBJ2-5	TRBV6-5	TRBD2	once	TGTGCCAGCAGTTACAATGGACTAGTCATGGAGACCCAGTACTTC	CASSYNGLVMETQYF
TRBJ2-1	TRBV5-6	.	.	TGTGCCAGCAGCTTGGCTAGCTATGGCAATGAGCAGTTCTTC	CASSLASYGNEQFF
TRBJ2-5	TRBV4-3	TRBD2	.	TGCGCCAGCAGCCAAGAGTGGGCGGGGGAGGAGAGGACCCAGTACTTC	CASSQEWAGEERTQYF
TRBJ1-1	TRBV11-2	.	.	TGTGCCAGCAGCCCCCGGGAGGTCTGGAACACTGAAGCTTTCTTT	CASSPREVWNTEAFF
TRBJ1-5	TRBV7-2	TRBD1	.	TGTGCCAGCAGCGGACAGGCTAGCAATCAGCCCCAGCATTTT	CASSGQASNQPQHF
TRBJ1-2	TRBV6-5	TRBD1	.	TGTGCCAGCAGGTACAGGGGGCTTGGCTACACCTTC	CASRYRGLGYTF
TRBJ1-1	TRBV11-2	.	.	TGTGCCAGCAGCTTCTACAGGGACGGTGGAGCTTTCTTT	CASSFYRDGGAFF
TRBJ1-3	TRBV10-3	.	.	TGTGCCATCAGGCGGGGAGTTAACTCTGGAAACACCATATATTTT	CAIRRGVNSGNTIYF
TRBJ2-7	TRBV13	.	.	TGTGCCAGCAGCCCCTTCTACGAGCAGTACTTC	CASSPFYEQYF
TRBJ1-3	TRBV7-6	.	.	TGTGCCAGCAGCTTATGGGGACAATCTGGAAACACCATATATTTT	CASSLWGQSGNTIYF
TRBJ2-3	TRBV9	TRBD2	.	TGTGCCAGCAGCGCCGAGAGCGGGGGGGCCGCCTTGAGCACAGATACGCAGTATTTT	CASSAESGGAALSTDTQYF
TRBJ2-7	TRBV5-6	TRBD2	.	TGTGCCAGCAGGAGACTAGCGGGGGTCTACGAGCAGTACTTC	CASRRLAGVYEQYF
TRBJ2-1	TRBV5-6	TRBD1	.	TGTGCCAGCAGCAAGGACAGGGCGTACAATGAGCAGTTCTTC	CASSKDRAYNEQFF
TRBJ2-3	TRBV11-2	TRBD2	.	TGTGCCAGCAGCACACTTGCGGGGGGGGCGACAGATACGCAGTATTTT	CASSTLAGGATDTQYF
TRBJ1-2	TRBV6-5	TRBD1	.	TGTGCCAGCAGTTTTCAGAGCAGGGGGCAGAATGGCTACACCTTC	CASSFQSRGQNGYTF
TRBJ1-1	TRBV5-1	.	few	TGCGCCAGCAGCTTGGTCGTGTCCTCCACTGAAGCTTTCTTT	CASSLVVSSTEAFF
TRBJ1-1	TRBV19	.	.	TGTGCCAGTAGTGCGATTTCGACAGGCACGGGGAACACTGAAGCTTTCTTT	CASSAISTGTGNTEAFF
TRBJ1-5	TRBV5-6	TRBD1	.	TGTGCCAGCAGCATAAGGACAGGCAGCAATCAGCCCCAGCATTTT	CASSIRTGSNQPQHF
TRBJ2-1	TRBV5-4	.	.	TGTGCCAGCAGCTTGGAGGGGCGTTTCCCAAATGAGCAGTTCTTC	CASSLEGRFPNEQFF
TRBJ1-5	TRBV2	TRBD1	.	TGTGCCAGCAGTCGACAGGGGCGAGATCAGCCCCAGCATTTT	CASSRQGRDQPQHF
TRBJ2-1	TRBV6-1	TRBD2	.	TGTGCCAGCAGTGAACGGGGGGTCTACAATGAGCAGTTCTTC	CASSERGVYNEQFF
TRBJ2-1	TRBV19	.	.	TGTGCCAGCGCCCTGACGGGGTCCTACAATGAGCAGTTCTTC	CASALTGSYNEQFF
TRBJ1-6	TRBV7-2	.	.	TGTGCCAGCAGCTTCCTAGGCAGGGCGGATTCACCCCTCCACTTT	CASSFLGRADSPLHF